One and the same sample provided the 11 T cell receptor beta chains below, sequenced in a study of T cells after yellow fever vaccination (dated by TCRdb to about 2019). Receptor libraries were prepared by 5' RACE. The listed sequencing device is Illumina NovaSeq 6000. Through fastp at Q25 and MiXCR, TCRdb rebuilt clones from the public reads, retaining in-frame beta chains. One record per CDR3 amino acid sequence lists the most common genes and DNA. This sample holds 150,000 to 200,000 distinct CDR3 sequences; about 10% were observed only once. About 40% of the sample goes to the ten largest clones. The treatment or condition label here, explained by the study, means: live attenuated yellow fever vaccine strain. The material sequenced was CD8+ T cells sorted from PBMCs, taken 15 days after the yellow fever booster vaccination. These receptors were obtained from a man aged 18 to 29 who received the YFV17D yellow fever vaccine.

The chain recombines TRBV24-1 with TRBJ2-1; the D call may be TRBD1 or TRBD2 (6 bases each). Trimming stripped 4 bases from V and 8 bases from J, with 17 bases between. CDR1 is KGHDR and CDR2 is SFDVKD in the germline V gene. CDR3 size: 15 residues. In DNA, the CDR3 is TGTGCCACCAGTGAGTACCCCGGGGGCCTCGATGAGCAGTTCTTC. Translation: CATSEYPGGLDEQFF.

This clonotype was recorded many times. The chain couples TRBV11-3 to TRBJ2-1, with a tentative D call TRBD1 (6 bases). V was clipped by 0 bases and J by 0 bases, with 6 bases between them. The CDR3 runs 15 residues. Germline V gene data show CDR1 as SGHNT and CDR2 as YENEEA. CDR3 sequence: CASSLEGASYNEQFF. The CDR3 DNA reads as TGTGCCAGCAGCTTAGAGGGGGCCTCCTACAATGAGCAGTTCTTC.

The J gene is TRBJ1-1, the V gene TRBV5-1, with D perhaps TRBD1 (5 bases). Germline lookup yields CDR1 SGHRS and CDR2 YFSETQ. V was cut by 5 bases and J by 4 bases, with 15 bases left in between. The length of the CDR3 is 14 residues. CDR3 bases: TGCGCCAGCAGTAATGGGGTGGGGGGCACTGAAGCTTTCTTT. This gives the protein CASSNGVGGTEAFF.

The rearrangement links TRBV4-1 to TRBJ1-2, with 8 bases that match TRBD1. V lost 0 bases to trimming and J lost 4 bases; unmatched junction nucleotides: 7. Per germline, CDR1 MGHRA and CDR2 YSYEKL. This CDR3 spans 16 amino acids. DNA for the CDR3: TGCGCCAGCAGCCAAGAGGCCGGACAGGGTGTCTATGGCTACACCTTC. It encodes CASSQEAGQGVYGYTF.

This clonotype appeared a few times. The limits of the CDR3 on the DNA are not certain, so only TCRdb's listed CDR3 is given. CDR3 protein: CASSTSSVSQPQHF. The rearrangement joins TRBV6-2 or TRBV6-3 to TRBJ1-5. The germline V gene has CDR1 MNHEY and CDR2 SVGEGT. The CDR3 length equals 14 residues, ends included.

The rearrangement links TRBV4-2 to TRBJ2-3; 13 bases fit TRBD2. The CDR3 extends over 15 amino acids. After removal of 3 bases from V and 6 bases from J, the junction contained 3 bases not matched to a gene. Germline values: CDR1 LGHNA, CDR2 YNFKEQ. The CDR3 reads CASSHGTSGADTQYF. For the CDR3, the DNA is TGTGCCAGCAGCCATGGGACTAGCGGGGCTGATACGCAGTATTTT.

This chain links TRBV4-1 with TRBJ2-5, with 10 bases aligning to TRBD1. The CDR3 loop spans 17 amino acids. Unmatched junction bases numbered 11, after V lost 4 bases and J lost 3 bases. Per germline, CDR1 MGHRA and CDR2 YSYEKL. The CDR3 sequence: CASSRRIGQGDEETQYF. DNA for the CDR3: TGCGCCAGCAGCCGCCGAATCGGACAGGGGGACGAAGAGACCCAGTACTTC.

This clonotype has a handful of counts. The chain links TRBV29-1 to TRBJ1-1; D is uncertain. Germline CDR1 SQVTM, CDR2 ANQGSEA. Between the trimmed V and J ends, which lost 6 bases and 8 bases, there was a span of 13 bases. This CDR3 has 11 amino acids. The CDR3 region is CSVPKGAEAFF. The CDR3 bases are TGCAGCGTACCGAAGGGCGCGGAAGCTTTCTTT.

This clonotype has a handful of counts. This chain links TRBV4-1 with TRBJ1-1, with D possibly being TRBD1 (6 bases). The ends were cut back, 1 base at V and 2 bases at J, with 14 bases in the middle. Germline V gene lookup returns CDR1 MGHRA and CDR2 YSYEKL. The CDR3 consists of 16 residues. The CDR3 sequence: CASSQGPWTANTEAFF. The CDR3 nucleotides are TGCGCCAGCAGCCAAGGACCTTGGACAGCCAACACTGAAGCTTTCTTT.

This clonotype was seen at least ten times. This chain links TRBV19 with TRBJ1-2, with D possibly being TRBD1 (5 bases). The CDR3 loop spans 14 amino acids. The germline V and J ends were trimmed by 6 bases and 4 bases, with 15 bases remaining between them. Germline CDR1 LNHDA, CDR2 SQIVND (reference sequence). The CDR3: CASSIGTDFYGYTF. Written as DNA, the CDR3 is TGTGCCAGTAGCATCGGGACGGACTTCTATGGCTACACCTTC.

The genes are TRBV7-9 and TRBJ2-1; unclear D gene. V dropped 5 bases and J dropped 0 bases, with 11 bases sitting between them. There are 15 residues in the CDR3. The germline V gene encodes CDR1 SEHNR and CDR2 FQNEAQ (reference sequence). The CDR3 loop is CASSRPGLSYNEQFF. Written as DNA, the CDR3 is TGTGCCAGCAGCCGACCCGGCCTCTCCTACAATGAGCAGTTCTTC.